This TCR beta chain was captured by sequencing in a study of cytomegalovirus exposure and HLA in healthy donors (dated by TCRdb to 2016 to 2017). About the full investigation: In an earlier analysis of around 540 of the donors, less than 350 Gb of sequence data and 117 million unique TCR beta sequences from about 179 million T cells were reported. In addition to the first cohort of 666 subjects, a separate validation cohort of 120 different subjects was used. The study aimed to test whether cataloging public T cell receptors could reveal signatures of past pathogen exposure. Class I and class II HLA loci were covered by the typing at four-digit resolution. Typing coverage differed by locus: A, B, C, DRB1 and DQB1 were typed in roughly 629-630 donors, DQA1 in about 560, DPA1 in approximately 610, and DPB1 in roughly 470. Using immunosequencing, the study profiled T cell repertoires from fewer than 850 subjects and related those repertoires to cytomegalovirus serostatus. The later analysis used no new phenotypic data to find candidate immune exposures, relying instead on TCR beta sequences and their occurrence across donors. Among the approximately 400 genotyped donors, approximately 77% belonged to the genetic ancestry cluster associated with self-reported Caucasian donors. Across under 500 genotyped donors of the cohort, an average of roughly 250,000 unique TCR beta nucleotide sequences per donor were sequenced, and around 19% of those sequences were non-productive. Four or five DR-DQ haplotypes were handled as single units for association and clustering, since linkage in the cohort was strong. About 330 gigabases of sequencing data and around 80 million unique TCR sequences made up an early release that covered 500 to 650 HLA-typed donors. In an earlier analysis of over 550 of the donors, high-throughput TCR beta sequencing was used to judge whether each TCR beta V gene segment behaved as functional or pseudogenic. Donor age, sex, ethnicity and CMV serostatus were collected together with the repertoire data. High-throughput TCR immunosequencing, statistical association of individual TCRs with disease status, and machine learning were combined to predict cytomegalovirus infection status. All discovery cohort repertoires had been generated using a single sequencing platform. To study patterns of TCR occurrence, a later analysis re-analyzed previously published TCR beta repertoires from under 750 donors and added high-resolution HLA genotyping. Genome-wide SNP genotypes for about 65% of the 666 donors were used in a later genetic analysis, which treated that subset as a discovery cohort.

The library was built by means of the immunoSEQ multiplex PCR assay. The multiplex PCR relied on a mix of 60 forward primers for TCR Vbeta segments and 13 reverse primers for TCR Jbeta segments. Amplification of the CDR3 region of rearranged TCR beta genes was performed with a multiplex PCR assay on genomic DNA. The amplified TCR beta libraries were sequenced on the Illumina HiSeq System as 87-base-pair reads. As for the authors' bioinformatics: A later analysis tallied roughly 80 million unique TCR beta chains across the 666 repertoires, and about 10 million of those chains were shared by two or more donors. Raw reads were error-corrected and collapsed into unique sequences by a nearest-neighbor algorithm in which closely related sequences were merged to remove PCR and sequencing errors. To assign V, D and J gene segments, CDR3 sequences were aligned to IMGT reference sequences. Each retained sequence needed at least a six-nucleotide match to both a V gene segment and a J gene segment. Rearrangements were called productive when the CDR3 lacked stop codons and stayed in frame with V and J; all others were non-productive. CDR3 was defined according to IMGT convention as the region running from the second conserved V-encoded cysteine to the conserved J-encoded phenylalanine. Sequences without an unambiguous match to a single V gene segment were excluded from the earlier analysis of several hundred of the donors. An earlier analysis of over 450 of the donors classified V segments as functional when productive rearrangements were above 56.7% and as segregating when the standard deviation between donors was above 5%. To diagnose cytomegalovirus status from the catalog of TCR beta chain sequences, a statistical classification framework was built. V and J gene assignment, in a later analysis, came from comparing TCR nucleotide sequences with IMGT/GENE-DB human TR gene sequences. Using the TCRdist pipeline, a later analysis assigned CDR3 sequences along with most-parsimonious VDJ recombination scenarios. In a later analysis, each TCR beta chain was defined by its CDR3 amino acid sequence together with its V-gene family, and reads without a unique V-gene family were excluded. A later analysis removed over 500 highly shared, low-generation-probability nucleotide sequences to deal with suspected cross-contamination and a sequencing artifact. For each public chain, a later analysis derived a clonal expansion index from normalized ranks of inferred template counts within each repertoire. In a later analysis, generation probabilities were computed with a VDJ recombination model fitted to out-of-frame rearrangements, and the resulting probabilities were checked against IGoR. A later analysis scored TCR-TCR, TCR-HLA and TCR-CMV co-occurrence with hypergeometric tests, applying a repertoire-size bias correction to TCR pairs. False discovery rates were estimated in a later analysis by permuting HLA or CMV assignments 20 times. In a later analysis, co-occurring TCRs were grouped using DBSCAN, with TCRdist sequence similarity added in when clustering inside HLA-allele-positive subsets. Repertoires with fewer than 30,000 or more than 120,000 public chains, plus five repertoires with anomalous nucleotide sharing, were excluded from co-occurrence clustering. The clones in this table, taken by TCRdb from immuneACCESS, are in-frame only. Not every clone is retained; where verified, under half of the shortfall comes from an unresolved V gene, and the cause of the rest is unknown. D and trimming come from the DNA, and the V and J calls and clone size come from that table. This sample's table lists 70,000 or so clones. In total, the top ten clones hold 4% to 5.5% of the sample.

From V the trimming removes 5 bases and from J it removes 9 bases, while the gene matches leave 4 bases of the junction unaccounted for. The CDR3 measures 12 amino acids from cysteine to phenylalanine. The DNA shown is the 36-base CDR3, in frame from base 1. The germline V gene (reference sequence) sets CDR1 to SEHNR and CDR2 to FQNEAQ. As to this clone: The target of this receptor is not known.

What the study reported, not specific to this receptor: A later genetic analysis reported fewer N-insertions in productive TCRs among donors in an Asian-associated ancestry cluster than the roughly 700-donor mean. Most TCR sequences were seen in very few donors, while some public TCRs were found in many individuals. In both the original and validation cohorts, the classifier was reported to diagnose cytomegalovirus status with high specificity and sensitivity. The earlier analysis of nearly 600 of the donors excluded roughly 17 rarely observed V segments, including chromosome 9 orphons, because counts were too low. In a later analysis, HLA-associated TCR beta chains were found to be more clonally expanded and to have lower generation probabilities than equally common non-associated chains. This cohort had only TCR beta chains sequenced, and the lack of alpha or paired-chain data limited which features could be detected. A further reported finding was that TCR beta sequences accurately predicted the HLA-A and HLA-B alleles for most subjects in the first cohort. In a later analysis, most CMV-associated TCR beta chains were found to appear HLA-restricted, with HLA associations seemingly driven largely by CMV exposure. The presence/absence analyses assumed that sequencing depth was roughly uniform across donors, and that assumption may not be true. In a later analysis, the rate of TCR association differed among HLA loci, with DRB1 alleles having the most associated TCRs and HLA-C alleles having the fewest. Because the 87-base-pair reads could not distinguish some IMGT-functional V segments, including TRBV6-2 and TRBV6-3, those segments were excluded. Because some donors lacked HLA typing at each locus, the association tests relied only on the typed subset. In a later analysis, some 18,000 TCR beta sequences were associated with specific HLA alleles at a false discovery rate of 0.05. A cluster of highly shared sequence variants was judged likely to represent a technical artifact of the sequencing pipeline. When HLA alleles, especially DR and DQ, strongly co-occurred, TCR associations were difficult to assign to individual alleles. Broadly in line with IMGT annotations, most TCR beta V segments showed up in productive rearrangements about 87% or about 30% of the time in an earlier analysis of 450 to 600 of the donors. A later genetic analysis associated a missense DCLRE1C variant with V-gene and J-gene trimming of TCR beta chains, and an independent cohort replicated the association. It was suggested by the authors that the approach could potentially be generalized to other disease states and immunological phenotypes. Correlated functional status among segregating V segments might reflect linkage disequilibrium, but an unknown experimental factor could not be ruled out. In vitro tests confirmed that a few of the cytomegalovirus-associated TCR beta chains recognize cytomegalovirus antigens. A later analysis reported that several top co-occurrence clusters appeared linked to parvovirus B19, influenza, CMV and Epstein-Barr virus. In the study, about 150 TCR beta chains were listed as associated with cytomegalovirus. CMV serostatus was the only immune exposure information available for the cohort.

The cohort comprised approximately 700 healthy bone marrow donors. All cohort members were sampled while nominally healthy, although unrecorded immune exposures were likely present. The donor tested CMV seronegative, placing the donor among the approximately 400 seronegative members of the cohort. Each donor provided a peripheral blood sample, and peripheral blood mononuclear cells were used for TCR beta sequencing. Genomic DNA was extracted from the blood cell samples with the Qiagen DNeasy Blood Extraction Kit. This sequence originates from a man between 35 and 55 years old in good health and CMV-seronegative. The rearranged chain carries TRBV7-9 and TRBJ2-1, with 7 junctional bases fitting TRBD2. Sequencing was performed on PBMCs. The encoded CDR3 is CASSTTSVEQFF. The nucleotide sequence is TGTGCCAGCAGCACTACTAGCGTTGAGCAGTTCTTC.